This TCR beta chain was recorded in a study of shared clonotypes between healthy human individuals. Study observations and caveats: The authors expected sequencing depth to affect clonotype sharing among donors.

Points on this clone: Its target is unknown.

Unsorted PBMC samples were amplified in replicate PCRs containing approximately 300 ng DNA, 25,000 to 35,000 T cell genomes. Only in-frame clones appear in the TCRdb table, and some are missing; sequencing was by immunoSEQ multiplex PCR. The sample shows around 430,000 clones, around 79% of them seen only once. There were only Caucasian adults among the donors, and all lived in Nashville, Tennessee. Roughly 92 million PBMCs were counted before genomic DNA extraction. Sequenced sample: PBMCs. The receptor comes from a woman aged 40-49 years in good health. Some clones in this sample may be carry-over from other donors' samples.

Written as DNA, the CDR3 is TGTGCCAGCAGCCTAGGGGTCCAGACCCAGTACTTC. Protein: CASSLGVQTQYF. J is TRBJ2-5 and V is TRBV7-9; tentative D call: TRBD1 (5 bases). Trimming pared 5 bases from V and 6 bases from J, leaving 10 bases between. There are 12 residues in the CDR3. Looked up from germline, CDR1 is SEHNR and CDR2 is FQNEAQ (reference sequence). Full variable domain (rest looked up from reference TRBV7-9 and TRBJ2-5): DTGVSQNPRHKITKRGQNVTFRCDPISEHNRLYWYRQTLGQGPEFLTYFQNEAQLEKSRLLSDRFSAERPKGSFSTLEIQRTEQGDSAMYLCASSLGVQTQYFGPGTRLLVL.